This T cell receptor beta chain was captured in a study of T cell repertoires in cytomegalovirus infection. This clonotype appeared many times. The antigen remains unidentified. TCRdb independently ran MiXCR on the reads; one entry per CDR3 protein. The profile covers some 800,000 distinct CDR3 sequences, with under 35% appearing a single time and approximately 14% taken by the ten largest. The source of this sequence is a human donor in good health (CMV status not recorded). Some clones in this sample may be carry-over from other donors' samples. Source: cultured CD8+ T cells from PBMCs, taken from culture after CMV antigen stimulation.

CDR3 amino acids: CASRKITDTQYF. The CDR3, as DNA: TGTGCCAGCAGGAAAATCACAGATACGCAGTATTTT. This sequence joins TRBV7-9 and TRBJ2-3; no definite D call. The V gene lost 6 bases and the J gene lost 2 bases, with 6 bases spanning the gap. Germline CDR1 reads SEHNR; CDR2 reads FQNEAQ (reference sequence). The CDR3 spans 12 residues.